These 11 T cell receptor beta chains came from one sample sequenced in a study of blood T cells in healthy people across ages. For the second PCR, which ran for 7 to 11 cycles, a sample-barcoded 5' primer and a J-beta primer mix were used. TCRdb re-called the 5' RACE reads with MiXCR, one entry per CDR3 protein. The data hold around 1.5 million distinct CDR3 sequences, with roughly 40% observed a single time. Sequenced: blood. These receptors originate from a woman aged 18-29 years in good health.

This rearrangement joins TRBV10-3 to TRBJ1-1; D possibly corresponds to TRBD1 (5 bases). V was shortened by 5 bases and J by 0 bases, with 10 bases between the two germline ends. The CDR3 spans 14 residues. CDR1 is ENHRY, CDR2 SYGVKD, per germline. The CDR3 DNA is TGTGCCATCAGTCCCGACAGAATGAACACTGAAGCTTTCTTT. Translating gives CAISPDRMNTEAFF.

The genes are TRBV15 and TRBJ2-1; 8 bases align to TRBD2. The CDR3 spans 16 residues. V lost 1 base and J lost 6; bases outside the gene matches: 8. Germline CDR1 and CDR2: LNHNV and YYDKDF (reference sequence). The CDR3 region has the DNA TGTGCCACCAGCAGAGTGGGCGGGAGGAGGAGCAATGAGCAGTTCTTC. Translation: CATSRVGGRRSNEQFF.

Comments on this clonotype: The junction departs from the called germline gene at one end, perhaps through a read error. The CDR3 DNA reads as TGTGCCAGCAGGCGGACACCCAGCACAGATACGCGGTATTTT. This encodes CASRRTPSTDTRYF. This chain uses TRBV12-3 or TRBV12-4 with TRBJ2-3, with a tentative D call TRBD1 (5 bases). The CDR3 runs 14 residues.

J is TRBJ2-3 and V is TRBV10-3; no clear D gene. The CDR3 spans 13 residues. Between the trimmed V and J ends, which lost 7 bases and 4 bases, there was a span of 12 bases. Germline V lookup: CDR1 ENHRY, CDR2 SYGVKD. This chain's CDR3 is CAINARKSDTQYF. The CDR3 DNA reads as TGTGCCATCAACGCCAGGAAATCAGATACGCAGTATTTT.

This clonotype was detected once. The gene calls are TRBV6-2 or TRBV6-3 and TRBJ2-7; D unresolved. The CDR3 has 15 amino acids. V lost 2 bases and J 7 bases, leaving 18 bases between the germline ends. CDR1 is MNHEY and CDR2 is SVGEGT in the germline V gene. This CDR3 reads CASSYAPPPYNEQYF. As DNA, the CDR3 is TGTGCCAGCAGTTACGCCCCACCGCCATACAATGAGCAGTACTTC.

This rearrangement joins TRBV6-6 to TRBJ2-7, with no clear D. The CDR3 is 12 amino acids. Germline V lookup: CDR1 MNHNY, CDR2 SVGAGI (reference sequence). Deletions cut 6 bases from V and 2 bases from J, with 8 bases between. The CDR3 sequence: CASRAPPYEQYF. The CDR3 coding sequence is TGTGCCAGCAGAGCCCCCCCCTACGAGCAGTACTTC.

The chain recombines TRBV19 with TRBJ2-1; 14 bases are a match to TRBD2. This CDR3 region has 20 residues. Germline V gene sequence: CDR1 LNHDA, CDR2 SQIVND (reference sequence). The ends lost 6 bases at V and 1 base at J; junction bases unmatched: 14. CDR3 amino acids: CASRKTSGTSGSGSYNEQFF. The CDR3 DNA reads as TGTGCCAGTAGAAAAACCTCCGGGACTAGCGGGAGTGGTTCCTACAATGAGCAGTTCTTC.

The rearrangement joins TRBV3-1 to TRBJ2-7; D tentatively fits TRBD1 or TRBD2 (6 bases each). V shed 0 bases and J shed 4 bases, with 19 bases lying between them. CDR3 length equals 17 residues. CDR1 is LGHDT, CDR2 YNNKEL, per germline (reference sequence). CDR3 nucleotide sequence: TGTGCCAGCAGCCAAGATGGGGGGCAGTTCGTGAGGTACGAGCAGTACTTC. This gives the protein CASSQDGGQFVRYEQYF.

V and J are TRBV20-1 and TRBJ2-1; weak D call: TRBD2 (10 bases). The CDR3 extends over 18 amino acids. Trimming took 7 bases from V and 10 from J, leaving 35 bases between them. The V gene's germline CDR1 is DFQATT and CDR2 SNEGSKA (reference sequence). The CDR3 is CSVLAGTGRLAGVGEQFF. In DNA, the CDR3 is TGCAGTGTCCTAGCCGGGACAGGGAGGCTAGCGGGAGTTGGCGAGCAGTTCTTC.

This chain uses TRBV14 with TRBJ2-3; 11 positions match TRBD1. Germline CDR1 is SGHDN and CDR2 is FVKESK. The CDR3 length is 14 residues. The ends lost 8 bases at V and 4 bases at J; junction bases unmatched: 5. The DNA of the CDR3 is TGTGCCAGCGCCTGGGACAGGGGGGCAGATACGCAGTATTTT. Translation: CASAWDRGADTQYF. Together with reference TRBV14 and TRBJ2-3, the CDR3 gives the full variable domain: EAGVTQFPSHSVIEKGQTVTLRCDPISGHDNLYWYRRVMGKEIKFLLHFVKESKQDESGMPNNRFLAERTGGTYSTLKVQPAELEDSGVYFCASAWDRGADTQYFGPGTRLTVL.

The rearrangement links TRBV10-3 to TRBJ1-2, with TRBD1 matching over 8 bases. CDR3 length: 15 amino acids. Germline V gene lookup returns CDR1 ENHRY and CDR2 SYGVKD. The J segment lost 2 bases and the V segment lost 6 bases, leaving 8 bases of the junction unmatched. CDR3 bases: TGTGCCATCAGGGGGGGGACAGGTAGAAACTATGGCTACACCTTC. It encodes CAIRGGTGRNYGYTF.